These T cell receptor beta chains were read from a single sample in a study of T cell responses to AZD1222 COVID-19 vaccine. Generated by immunoSEQ multiplex PCR, the TCRdb table keeps only in-frame clones and is missing some. In the table there are tens of thousands of clones, nearly 90% of which are singletons. The sequencing used peripheral blood, collected 28 days after the second AZD1222 dose. These TCRs come from an adult who received the AZD1222 COVID-19 vaccine. Each CDR3 is given with its conserved first and last residue. D genes are given only for firm matches. The size field is filled for only some rows; it gives once, few, many or a size class.

size: -
V: TRBV5-5
J: TRBJ2-2
D: TRBD1
CDR3: CASSWGDRPGELFF
DNA: TGTGCCAGCAGCTGGGGGGACAGGCCCGGGGAGCTGTTTTTT

size: -
V: TRBV11-1
J: TRBJ1-1
D: -
CDR3: CASRGITEAFF
DNA: TGTGCCAGCAGGGGGATTACTGAAGCTTTCTTT

size: few
V: TRBV19
J: TRBJ2-1
D: -
CDR3: CASSIRQRSYNEQFF
DNA: TGTGCCAGTAGTATCAGACAGAGATCCTACAATGAGCAGTTCTTC

size: -
V: TRBV28
J: TRBJ1-4
D: -
CDR3: CASSLSRLPNEKLFF
DNA: TGTGCCAGCAGTTTATCGAGACTACCTAATGAAAAACTGTTTTTT

size: -
V: TRBV7-9
J: TRBJ2-1
D: TRBD2
CDR3: CASSPTSGRDYNEQFF
DNA: TGTGCCAGCAGTCCAACTAGCGGGAGGGACTACAATGAGCAGTTCTTC

size: -
V: TRBV12-3/TRBV12-4
J: TRBJ2-3
D: TRBD2
CDR3: CASSLLASGALYF
DNA: TGTGCCAGCAGTTTGTTGGCTAGCGGGGCCCTGTATTTT

size: -
V: TRBV7-2
J: TRBJ1-2
D: TRBD1
CDR3: CASSPRQGPYGYTF
DNA: TGTGCCAGCAGCCCTAGACAGGGCCCCTATGGCTACACCTTC

size: -
V: TRBV7-6
J: TRBJ2-2
D: TRBD2
CDR3: CASSLDLAGVTGELFF
DNA: TGTGCCAGCAGCTTAGACCTAGCGGGGGTAACCGGGGAGCTGTTTTTT

size: -
V: TRBV7-2
J: TRBJ1-1
D: -
CDR3: CASSPHTRVNTEAFF
DNA: TGTGCCAGCAGCCCCCACACCCGGGTGAACACTGAAGCTTTCTTT

size: -
V: TRBV19
J: TRBJ1-2
D: TRBD1
CDR3: CASSIVGGVDYGYTF
DNA: TGTGCCAGTAGTATAGTAGGGGGCGTGGACTATGGCTACACCTTC

size: -
V: TRBV5-4
J: TRBJ1-1
D: -
CDR3: CASSKTDTEAFF
DNA: TGTGCCAGCAGCAAGACAGACACTGAAGCTTTCTTT

size: -
V: TRBV28
J: TRBJ1-6
D: TRBD1
CDR3: CASSGTGGGSPLHF
DNA: TGTGCCAGCAGTGGAACAGGGGGTGGTTCACCCCTCCACTTT

size: once
V: TRBV30
J: TRBJ1-3
D: -
CDR3: CAWSPKGTPSSGNTIYF
DNA: TGTGCCTGGAGTCCGAAGGGGACACCGAGCTCTGGAAACACCATATATTTT

size: -
V: TRBV19
J: TRBJ1-2
D: TRBD1
CDR3: CASTPTGNLNYGYTF
DNA: TGTGCCAGTACCCCGACAGGGAACCTTAACTATGGCTACACCTTC

size: -
V: TRBV5-1
J: TRBJ1-2
D: -
CDR3: CASSLERRGYGYTF
DNA: TGCGCCAGCAGCTTGGAACGCCGGGGCTATGGCTACACCTTC

size: -
V: TRBV6-5
J: TRBJ2-5
D: TRBD2
CDR3: CASSPPGGTQYF
DNA: TGTGCCAGCAGCCCACCGGGGGGGACCCAGTACTTC

size: -
V: TRBV19
J: TRBJ2-1
D: TRBD2
CDR3: CASTGGGDQNNEQFF
DNA: TGTGCCAGTACGGGCGGGGGGGACCAAAACAATGAGCAGTTCTTC

size: -
V: TRBV27
J: TRBJ2-5
D: -
CDR3: CASSKFGIQETQYF
DNA: TGTGCCAGCTCTAAGTTTGGGATACAAGAGACCCAGTACTTC

size: -
V: TRBV28
J: TRBJ2-3
D: -
CDR3: CASRLGASTDTQYF
DNA: TGTGCCAGCAGATTGGGCGCGAGCACAGATACGCAGTATTTT

size: few
V: TRBV19
J: TRBJ2-2
D: -
CDR3: CASRRQAANTGELFF
DNA: TGTGCCAGTAGGAGACAGGCAGCGAACACCGGGGAGCTGTTTTTT

size: -
V: TRBV19
J: TRBJ2-4
D: -
CDR3: CASSIEGERANIQYF
DNA: TGTGCCAGTAGTATAGAAGGGGAGCGGGCTAACATTCAGTACTTC

size: -
V: TRBV2
J: TRBJ2-2
D: TRBD2
CDR3: CASSVAGGYTGELFF
DNA: TGTGCCAGCAGCGTAGCGGGAGGTTACACCGGGGAGCTGTTTTTT

size: few
V: TRBV2
J: TRBJ1-5
D: -
CDR3: CASLEHYSNQPQHF
DNA: TGTGCCAGCCTGGAGCATTATAGCAATCAGCCCCAGCATTTT

size: once
V: TRBV7-9
J: TRBJ2-1
D: -
CDR3: CASNGAGGVFYNEQFF
DNA: TGTGCCAGCAATGGGGCTGGAGGAGTATTCTACAATGAGCAGTTCTTC

size: -
V: TRBV5-1
J: TRBJ2-1
D: TRBD1
CDR3: CASSSPGQYNEQFF
DNA: TGCGCCAGCAGCTCGCCGGGACAGTACAATGAGCAGTTCTTC

size: -
V: TRBV5-5
J: TRBJ1-2
D: TRBD1
CDR3: CASSVTTGSGYTF
DNA: TGTGCCAGCAGCGTCACGACAGGGAGCGGCTACACCTTC

size: -
V: TRBV3-1/TRBV3-2
J: TRBJ2-1
D: -
CDR3: CASSQESVTLAYNEQFF
DNA: TGTGCCAGCAGCCAAGAATCGGTCACATTAGCCTACAATGAGCAGTTCTTC